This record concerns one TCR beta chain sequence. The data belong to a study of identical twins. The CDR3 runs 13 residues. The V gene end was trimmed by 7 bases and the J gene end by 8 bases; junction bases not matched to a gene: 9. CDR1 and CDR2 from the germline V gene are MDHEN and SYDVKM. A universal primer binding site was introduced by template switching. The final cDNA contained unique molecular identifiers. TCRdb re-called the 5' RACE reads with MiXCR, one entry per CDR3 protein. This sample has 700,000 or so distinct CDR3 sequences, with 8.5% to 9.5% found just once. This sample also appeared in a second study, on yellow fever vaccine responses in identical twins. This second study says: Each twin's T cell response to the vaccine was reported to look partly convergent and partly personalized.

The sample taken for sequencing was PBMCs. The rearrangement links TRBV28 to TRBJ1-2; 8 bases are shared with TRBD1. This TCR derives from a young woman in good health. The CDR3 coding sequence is TGTGCCAGCACCCTCCCAGGGGGCGCAGGCTACACCTTC. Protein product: CASTLPGGAGYTF.